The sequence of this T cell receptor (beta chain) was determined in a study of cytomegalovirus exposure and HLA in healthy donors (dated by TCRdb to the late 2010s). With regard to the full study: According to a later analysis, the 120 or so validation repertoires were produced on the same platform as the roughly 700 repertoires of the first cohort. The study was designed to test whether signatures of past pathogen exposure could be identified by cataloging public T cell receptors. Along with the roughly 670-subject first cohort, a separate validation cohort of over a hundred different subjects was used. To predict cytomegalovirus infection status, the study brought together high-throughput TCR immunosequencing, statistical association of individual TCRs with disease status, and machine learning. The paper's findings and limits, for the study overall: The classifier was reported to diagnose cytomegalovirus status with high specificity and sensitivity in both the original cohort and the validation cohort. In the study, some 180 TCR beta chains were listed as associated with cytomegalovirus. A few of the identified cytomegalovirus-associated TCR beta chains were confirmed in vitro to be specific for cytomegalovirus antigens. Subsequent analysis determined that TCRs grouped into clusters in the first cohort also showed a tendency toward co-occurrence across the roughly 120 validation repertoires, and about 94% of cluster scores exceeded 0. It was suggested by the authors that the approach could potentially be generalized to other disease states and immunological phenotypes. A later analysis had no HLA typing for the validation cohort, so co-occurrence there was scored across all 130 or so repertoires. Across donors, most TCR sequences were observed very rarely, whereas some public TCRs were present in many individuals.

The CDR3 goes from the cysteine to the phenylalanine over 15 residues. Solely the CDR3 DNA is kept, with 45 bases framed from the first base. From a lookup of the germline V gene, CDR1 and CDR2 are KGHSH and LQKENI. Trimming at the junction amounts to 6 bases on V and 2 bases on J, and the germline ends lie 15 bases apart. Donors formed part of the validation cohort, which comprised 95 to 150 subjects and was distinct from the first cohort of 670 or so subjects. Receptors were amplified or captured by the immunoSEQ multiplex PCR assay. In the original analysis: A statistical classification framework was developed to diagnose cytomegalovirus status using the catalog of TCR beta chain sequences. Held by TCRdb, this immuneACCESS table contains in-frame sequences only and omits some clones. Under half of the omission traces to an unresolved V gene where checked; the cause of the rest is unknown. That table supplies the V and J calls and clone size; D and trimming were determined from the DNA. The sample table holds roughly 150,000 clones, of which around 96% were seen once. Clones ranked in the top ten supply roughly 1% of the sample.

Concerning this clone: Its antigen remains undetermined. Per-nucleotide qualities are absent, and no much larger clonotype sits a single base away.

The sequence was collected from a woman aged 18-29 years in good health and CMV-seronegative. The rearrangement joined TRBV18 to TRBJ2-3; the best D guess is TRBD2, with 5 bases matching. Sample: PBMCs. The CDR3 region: CASSPDGETTDTQYF. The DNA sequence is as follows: TGTGCCAGCTCGCCTGACGGGGAGACCACAGATACGCAGTATTTT.